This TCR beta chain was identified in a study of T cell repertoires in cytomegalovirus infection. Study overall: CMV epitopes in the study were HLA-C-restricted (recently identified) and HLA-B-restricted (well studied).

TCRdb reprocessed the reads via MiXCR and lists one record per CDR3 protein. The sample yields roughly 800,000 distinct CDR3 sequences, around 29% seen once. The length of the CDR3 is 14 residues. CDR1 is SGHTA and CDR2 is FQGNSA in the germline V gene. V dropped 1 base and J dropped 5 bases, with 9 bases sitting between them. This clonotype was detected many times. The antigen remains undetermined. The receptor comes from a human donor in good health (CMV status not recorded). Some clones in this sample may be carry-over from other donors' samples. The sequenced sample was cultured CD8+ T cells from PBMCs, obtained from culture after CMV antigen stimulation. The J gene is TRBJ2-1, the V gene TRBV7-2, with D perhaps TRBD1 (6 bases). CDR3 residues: CASSLENRDNEQFF. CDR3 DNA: TGTGCCAGCAGCTTAGAGAACAGGGACAATGAGCAGTTCTTC.